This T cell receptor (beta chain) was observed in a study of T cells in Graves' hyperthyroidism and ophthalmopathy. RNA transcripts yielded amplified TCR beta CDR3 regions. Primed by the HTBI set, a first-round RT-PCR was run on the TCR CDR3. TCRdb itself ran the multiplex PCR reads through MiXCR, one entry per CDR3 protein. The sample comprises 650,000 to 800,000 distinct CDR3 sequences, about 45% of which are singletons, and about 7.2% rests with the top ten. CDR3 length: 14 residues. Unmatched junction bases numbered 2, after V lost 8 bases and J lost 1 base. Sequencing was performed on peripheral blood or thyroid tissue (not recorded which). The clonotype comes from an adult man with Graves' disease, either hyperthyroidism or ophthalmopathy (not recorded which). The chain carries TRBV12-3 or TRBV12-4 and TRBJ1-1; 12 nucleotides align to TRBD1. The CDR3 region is CASGGQGANTEAFF. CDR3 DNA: TGTGCCAGCGGGGGACAGGGGGCGAACACTGAAGCTTTCTTT.